What follows describes a single TCR beta chain. This clonotype was seen at least ten times. The antigen it recognizes is unknown. The record has no base qualities; no much larger clone is one base away. The data derive from a study of blood T cells in healthy people across ages (dated by TCRdb to about 2015). Concerning the study at large: Template switching captured roughly one uniquely barcoded TCR beta cDNA molecule per two T cells in model experiments. The study measured age-related changes in TCR beta repertoire diversity using deep sequencing normalized with unique cDNA molecular identifiers. Donors were grouped into four age groups: young (average approximately 16 years), middle-aged (about 40), aged (62) and long-lived (around 80). To avoid experimental bias, donors of different ages were randomly spread across the sequencing lanes. The study analyzed two additional independent replicas of 1 million unique cDNA reads from the same blood draw for two donors, one aged 18 to 30 and one aged 80 or older. Results and caveats for the whole study, not just this receptor: Since profiling was done on bulk unsorted PBMCs, naive and antigen-experienced compartments could not be conclusively compared. The CMV infection status of donors was not known, potentially confounding age-related changes in expanded clonotypes. There was a strong correlation between observed TCR beta diversity and the percentage of naive T cells measured by flow cytometry. Compared with the aged group, more naive CD4+ T cells, fewer expanded clones and increased TCR diversity were shown by the long-lived group, suggesting age selection. Estimates of total diversity from one million sequenced T cells were regarded as lower bounds and underestimates. As age increased, observed TCR beta diversity per million T cells dropped in a roughly linear way, and a significant reduction was already evident by age 40.

Donors were 39 systemically healthy Caucasian individuals from Russia aged roughly 6 to 90 years. Each donor gave approximately 9.4 milliliters of peripheral blood, drawn into EDTA-treated Vacutainer tubes. Ficoll-Paque density-gradient centrifugation was used to isolate PBMCs, with at least 6 million obtained per sample. Total RNA, at least 5 micrograms per sample, was extracted from PBMCs with Trizol reagent. For every donor, flow cytometry on a PBMC aliquot measured the percentage of naive CD45RAhigh/CD27high T cells. The CDR3 has 14 amino acids, counting the end cysteine and phenylalanine. This entry keeps only the CDR3 DNA: 42 bases, framed from base 1. Unmatched junction bases come to 7, with V trimmed by 6 bases and J by 3 bases. The library was produced with 5' RACE. TCRdb records Illumina HiSeq 2500 as the sequencer. A second about 7 to 11 cycle PCR used a sample-barcoded 5' primer and a J-beta primer mix. Each TCR beta cDNA molecule received a unique molecular identifier from a template-switch 5' adaptor carrying 12 random nucleotides. Each sample yielded at least 2.5 million CDR3-containing paired-end reads. First-strand cDNA synthesis was performed from all RNA using the Mint cDNA synthesis kit, with priming by a TRBC-specific oligonucleotide. Following uracil-DNA glycosylase treatment, a first 18-cycle PCR with universal primers M1SS and BC2_uni_R was performed on all cDNA. In the source study's methods: Normalization of each sample was performed by random selection of 1 million high-quality reads, each carrying a distinct molecular identifier. Reads with shared molecular identifiers were discarded instead of being binned into consensus sequences. MiTCR, run with a Q25 quality threshold and the strictest error-elimination algorithm, handled CDR3 identification, clonotype clustering and error correction. A nonparametric unseen species model with Euler transformation was used to estimate a lower bound on total TCR beta diversity. TCRdb reran the public reads through fastp at Q25 and MiXCR, keeping productive beta chains. One record per CDR3 amino acid sequence lists the most common genes and DNA. The V and J calls, along with clone size, are taken from TCRdb and not from the paper's own processing. This sample lists some 900,000 distinct CDR3 sequences; around 48% were detected once. Of the sample, under 15% is held by the ten largest clones.

The sequencing sample was made of blood. The origin of this receptor is a young man in good health. This chain joins TRBV12-3 or TRBV12-4 to TRBJ2-5, with TRBD1 matching 7 junction bases. This receptor carries the CDR3 CASRPGTAKETQYF. The sequenced DNA: TGTGCCAGCAGGCCCGGGACAGCTAAAGAGACCCAGTACTTC.